At least ten counts were recorded for the clone carrying this T cell receptor beta chain. Being one base from a much bigger clone, this may be a read error. Time point: newly diagnosed GD, antithyroid drugs for less than 3 months. PBMCs were the source of the RNA used for TCR sequencing. Germline V gene data show CDR1 as KGHSH and CDR2 as LQKENI. The V end was cut by 4 bases, the J end by 3 bases, with 13 bases between. This CDR3 spans 15 amino acids. This record belongs to a study of regulatory T cells in long-lasting Graves disease. Arm-PCR of CDR3 regions and iRepertoire HTBI primers were the basis on which TCR beta libraries were built. A single record per CDR3 protein comes from TCRdb applying MiXCR to the multiplex PCR reads. The sample lists roughly 250,000 distinct CDR3 sequences, roughly 18% occurring once. The same data also went into a second study, on T cells in Graves' hyperthyroidism and ophthalmopathy.

The V call is TRBV18, the J call TRBJ1-5; a weak D match, TRBD1 (5 bases). The material sequenced was peripheral blood mononuclear cells (PBMCs), taken at new diagnosis, from a patient treated with antithyroid drugs. This TCR derives from a woman in her 30s with Graves disease. The CDR3 DNA reads TGTGCCAGCTCACGGGGCAGGGCAGACAATCAGCCCCAGCATTTT. This translates into CASSRGRADNQPQHF.